Listed here are 25 T cell receptor beta chains from one sample, sequenced in a study of blood T cell repertoires in COVID-19. Here immunoSEQ multiplex PCR was the method, and the copy in TCRdb shows in-frame clones only, minus some. The repertoire includes about 320,000 clones, about 90% of them detected once, and around 4.6% sits in the top ten. Sequenced: PBMCs or T cells enriched from blood (not recorded which). The receptors come from a man aged 30-40 years who had recovered from COVID-19.

V and J are TRBV30 and TRBJ2-5; D remains unclear. Trimming pared 2 bases from V and 2 bases from J, leaving 6 bases between. CDR3 length equals 12 residues. Germline loops: CDR1 GTSNPN, CDR2 SVGIG (reference sequence). The CDR3 DNA reads as TGTGCCTGGAGTCGCAGGCAAGAGACCCAGTACTTC. Its protein is CAWSRRQETQYF.

The chain is built from TRBV11-2 and TRBJ1-6, with D hard to call. V lost 3 bases and J lost 1, with 13 bases in between. Germline V gives CDR1 SGHAT, CDR2 FQNNGV. CDR3 length equals 17 residues. The CDR3 DNA reads TGTGCCAGCAGCTTTACGGCGGTTTGGTCCTATAATTCACCCCTCCACTTT. It yields the protein CASSFTAVWSYNSPLHF.

CDR3 residues: CASTRASSGANVLTF. The DNA of the CDR3 is TGTGCCAGCACGCGCGCAAGCTCTGGGGCCAACGTCCTGACTTTC. The gene calls are TRBV6-5 and TRBJ2-6; D gene uncertain. Trimming took 7 bases from V and 0 from J, leaving 10 bases between them. Germline values: CDR1 MNHEY, CDR2 SVGAGI. The CDR3 is 15 residues long.

This chain uses TRBV25-1 with TRBJ1-6; D not resolved. The V end lost 8 bases, the J end lost 2 bases, and 10 bases lay between the germline ends. The CDR3 runs to 14 residues. Looked up from germline, CDR1 is MGHDK and CDR2 is SYGVNS. CDR3 DNA: TGTGCCAGCCACCTCGGGACCTATAATTCACCCCTCCACTTT. Translated: CASHLGTYNSPLHF. The full variable domain, with the rest looked up from reference TRBV25-1 and TRBJ1-6, is EADIYQTPRYLVIGTGKKITLECSQTMGHDKMYWYQQDPGMELHLIHYSYGVNSTEKGDLSSESTVSRIRTEHFPLTLESARPSHTSQYLCASHLGTYNSPLHFGNGTRLTVT.

The J gene is TRBJ2-7, the V gene TRBV27, with D possibly matching TRBD1 (5 bases). Trimming left V 0 bases short and J 2 bases short, with 8 bases between. The CDR3 totals 14 residues. CDR1 and CDR2 from the germline V gene are MNHEY and SMNVEV (reference sequence). The CDR3 DNA reads as TGTGCCAGCAGTTTATCCCCAGGGCCCTACGAGCAGTACTTC. Its translation: CASSLSPGPYEQYF.

This chain connects TRBV11-2 to TRBJ1-4; tentative D call: TRBD1 (6 bases). CDR3 length: 16 residues. V was shortened by 5 bases and J by 0 bases, with 13 bases between the two germline ends. Germline CDR1 SGHAT, CDR2 FQNNGV. The CDR3 here is CASSMGHHATNEKLFF. The CDR3 nucleotides read TGTGCCAGCAGCATGGGACATCATGCAACTAATGAAAAACTGTTTTTT. Full variable domain (rest looked up from reference TRBV11-2 and TRBJ1-4): EAGVAQSPRYKIIEKRQSVAFWCNPISGHATLYWYQQILGQGPKLLIQFQNNGVVDDSQLPKDRFSAERLKGVDSTLKIQPAKLEDSAVYLCASSMGHHATNEKLFFGSGTQLSVL.

This chain connects TRBV27 to TRBJ2-7; the match to TRBD1 covers 9 bases. V lost 2 bases and J lost 2; bases outside the gene matches: 7. CDR1 is MNHEY and CDR2 is SMNVEV in the germline V gene (reference sequence). The CDR3 length is 16 residues. CDR3 in amino acids: CASSLRRTGVPYEQYF. CDR3 nucleotide sequence: TGTGCCAGCAGTTTAAGGCGGACAGGGGTCCCCTACGAGCAGTACTTC.

The chain has TRBV5-4 and TRBJ2-5; no reliable D call. Germline CDR1 is SGHNT and CDR2 is YYREEE (reference sequence). CDR3 size: 12 residues. Trimming removed 5 bases at V and 0 bases at J, with 5 bases between. CDR3 DNA: TGTGCCAGCAGTTCATACCAAGAGACCCAGTACTTC. Protein: CASSSYQETQYF.

This chain links TRBV5-1 with TRBJ2-7; the match to TRBD1 covers 9 bases. V lost 4 bases, J lost 2 bases, and 4 bases stayed unmatched. The V gene's germline CDR1 is SGHRS and CDR2 YFSETQ. The CDR3 runs 14 residues. The CDR3 reads CASSLTGGPYEQYF. In nucleotides, the CDR3 is TGCGCCAGCAGCCTAACAGGGGGCCCCTACGAGCAGTACTTC. The variable domain in full, completed from reference TRBV5-1 and TRBJ2-7, reads KAGVTQTPRYLIKTRGQQVTLSCSPISGHRSVSWYQQTPGQGLQFLFEYFSETQRNKGNFPGRFSGRQFSNSRSEMNVSTLELGDSALYLCASSLTGGPYEQYFGPGTRLTVT.

The V and J genes are TRBV20-1 and TRBJ2-5; D call uncertain. Germline-derived CDR1 and CDR2 are DFQATT and SNEGSKA (reference sequence). V was shortened by 3 bases and J by 1 base, with 12 bases between the two germline ends. The CDR3 loop spans 14 amino acids. CDR3: CSASTDGFQETQYF. CDR3 bases: TGCAGTGCTAGTACCGACGGGTTCCAAGAGACCCAGTACTTC.

The V call is TRBV2, the J call TRBJ1-2, with D perhaps TRBD1 (6 bases). Between the trimmed V and J ends, which lost 3 bases and 2 bases, there was a span of 13 bases. The CDR3 runs to 15 residues. Looked up from germline, CDR1 is SNHLY and CDR2 is FYNNEI. The DNA for the CDR3 is TGTGCCAGCAGTGACTATGGACAGCCCAACTATGGCTACACCTTC. As protein: CASSDYGQPNYGYTF.

The V and J genes are TRBV3-1 (or the pseudogene TRBV3-2) and TRBJ2-5; D is uncertain. The V and J ends lost 4 bases and 2 bases respectively, with 5 bases between them. Germline assignment: CDR1 LGHDT and CDR2 YNNKEL (reference sequence). CDR3 length: 12 residues. The CDR3 coding sequence is TGTGCCAGCAGCCGAACACAAGAGACCCAGTACTTC. This gives the protein CASSRTQETQYF.

This clone was found once. The CDR3 DNA sequence: TGTGCCAGCAGCCGAGGAAACCCGGGACTAGCGGGGGCGGATACGCAGTATTTT. This encodes CASSRGNPGLAGADTQYF. The genes are TRBV5-5 and TRBJ2-3; 14 positions match TRBD2. The CDR3 spans 18 residues. Trimming took 4 bases from V and 6 from J; bases not matched to a gene: 13. Germline V CDR1 and CDR2: SGHKS, YYEKEE (reference sequence).

V and J are TRBV5-1 and TRBJ2-7; perhaps TRBD2 as D (7 bases). This CDR3 is 16 amino acids long. With 4 bases removed from V and 0 bases from J, the gap between germline ends came to 17 bases. Germline V gives CDR1 SGHRS, CDR2 YFSETQ. The DNA of the CDR3 is TGCGCCAGCAGCCCCCTCGGGGCGGGGGCCTCCTACGAGCAGTACTTC. Protein: CASSPLGAGASYEQYF.

CDR3 amino acids: CASSLTKTSGELFF. CDR3 DNA: TGTGCCAGCAGCTTGACTAAGACTAGCGGGGAGCTGTTTTTT. The chain is built from TRBV5-4 and TRBJ2-2; tentative D call: TRBD2 (6 bases). This CDR3 comprises 14 residues. Germline values: CDR1 SGHNT, CDR2 YYREEE (reference sequence). V gave up 1 base and J gave up 7 bases, with 11 bases separating them.

The rearrangement joins TRBV6-4 to TRBJ1-1; TRBD1 aligns across 8 bases. This CDR3 spans 15 amino acids. Germline-derived CDR1 and CDR2 are MRHNA and SNTAGT. V dropped 6 bases and J dropped 4; count of bases not matched to a gene: 10. Here the CDR3 reads CASSAQGGGTTEAFF. CDR3 nucleotide sequence: TGTGCCAGCAGCGCACAGGGGGGAGGTACCACTGAAGCTTTCTTT.

The genes are TRBV6-6 and TRBJ1-2, with 7 bases matching TRBD1. Germline V gives CDR1 MNHNY, CDR2 SVGAGI (reference sequence). Trimming at V came to 2 bases and at J to 4 bases, leaving 7 bases not matched to a gene. This CDR3 is built from 15 residues. The CDR3 reads CASSYNPTGSYGYTF. CDR3 nucleotides: TGTGCCAGCAGTTACAACCCGACAGGGAGCTATGGCTACACCTTC.

This clone showed up just once. The chain uses TRBV27 and TRBJ1-3; 8 bases fit TRBD1. The CDR3 is made up of 15 amino acids. Trimming removed 0 bases from V and 4 bases from J; junction bases left unmatched: 2. Germline CDR1 is MNHEY and CDR2 is SMNVEV (reference sequence). For the CDR3, the DNA is TGTGCCAGCAGTTTATCCGGGACAGGAGGAAACACCATATATTTT. Its translation is CASSLSGTGGNTIYF.

This chain joins TRBV9 and TRBJ2-7, with a tentative D call TRBD2 (5 bases). Germline CDR1 is SGDLS and CDR2 is YYNGEE. Trimming cost V 3 bases and J 9 bases, with 10 bases left between them. The CDR3 is made up of 11 amino acids. The CDR3 region has the DNA TGTGCCAGCAGCGGAGACGCGGGGCAGTACTTC. This sequence encodes CASSGDAGQYF.

The chain couples TRBV7-9 to TRBJ1-1, with 9 bases that match TRBD1. CDR3 size: 14 residues. V shed 4 bases and J 4 bases; nucleotides not matched to a gene: 4. From germline, CDR1 is SEHNR and CDR2 FQNEAQ (reference sequence). This CDR3 reads CASSSDRGFTEAFF. CDR3 in DNA: TGTGCCAGCAGCTCCGACAGGGGGTTCACTGAAGCTTTCTTT.

The chain employs TRBV18 and TRBJ2-1, with D possibly being TRBD2 (6 bases). The germline CDR1 and CDR2 sequences are KGHSH and LQKENI. The CDR3 is made up of 14 amino acids. V was clipped by 4 bases and J by 4 bases, with 11 bases between them. This CDR3 is CASSQTGGYNEQFF. As DNA, the CDR3 is TGTGCCAGCTCACAGACCGGGGGATACAATGAGCAGTTCTTC.

CDR3 sequence: CAIRLDRENTGELFF. In DNA, the CDR3 is TGTGCCATCAGATTGGACAGGGAGAACACCGGGGAGCTGTTTTTT. This chain links TRBV10-3 with TRBJ2-2, with TRBD1 matching over 8 bases. Losses at the gene ends were 6 bases for V and 1 base for J; bases not matched to a gene: 4. The germline V gene encodes CDR1 ENHRY and CDR2 SYGVKD. The CDR3 runs 15 residues.

The chain combines TRBV5-8 with TRBJ1-5; weak D call: TRBD1 (6 bases). The CDR3 is 17 amino acids. CDR1 SGHTS and CDR2 YDEGEE come from the germline V gene. V was clipped by 0 bases and J by 3 bases, with 16 bases between them. CDR3 in DNA: TGTGCCAGCAGCTTGGCCTTCCTGACAGGTGACAATCAGCCCCAGCATTTT. This gives the protein CASSLAFLTGDNQPQHF.

The chain carries TRBV7-9 and TRBJ1-2; D gene unclear. Trimming cost V 0 bases and J 6 bases, with 8 bases left between them. The length of the CDR3 is 13 residues. Germline V gives CDR1 SEHNR, CDR2 FQNEAQ (reference sequence). The DNA of the CDR3 is TGTGCCAGCAGCTTAGCGGGTAGCAATGGCTACACCTTC. Translation: CASSLAGSNGYTF.

This rearrangement joins TRBV2 to TRBJ1-2; D remains unclear. Germline V gene lookup returns CDR1 SNHLY and CDR2 FYNNEI. This CDR3 contains 14 residues. V was pared by 4 bases and J by 4 bases, with 13 bases between. CDR3 residues: CASSVTALGYGYTF. The CDR3 nucleotides read TGTGCCAGCAGTGTGACTGCCCTAGGCTATGGCTACACCTTC.